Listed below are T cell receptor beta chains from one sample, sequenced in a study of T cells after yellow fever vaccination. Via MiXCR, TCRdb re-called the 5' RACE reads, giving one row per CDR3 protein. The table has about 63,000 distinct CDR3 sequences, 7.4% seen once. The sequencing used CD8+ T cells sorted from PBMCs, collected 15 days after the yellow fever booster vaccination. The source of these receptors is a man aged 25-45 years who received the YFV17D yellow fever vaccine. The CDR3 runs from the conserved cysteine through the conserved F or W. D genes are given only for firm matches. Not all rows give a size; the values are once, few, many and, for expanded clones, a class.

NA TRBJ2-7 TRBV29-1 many TGCAGCTACTCCGGCTCCTACGAGCAGTACTTC CSYSGSYEQYF
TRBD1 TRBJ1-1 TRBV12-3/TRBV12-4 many TGTGCCAGCAGTCCGACAGGGATCATCACTGAAGCTTTCTTT CASSPTGIITEAFF
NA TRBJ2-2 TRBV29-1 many TGCAGCGTGACAGGTGGTTCATACGTGAACACCGGGGAGCTGTTTTTT CSVTGGSYVNTGELFF
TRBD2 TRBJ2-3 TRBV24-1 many TGTGCCACCAGTGAACGGGGACTAGCGGGATACACAGATACGCAGTATTTT CATSERGLAGYTDTQYF
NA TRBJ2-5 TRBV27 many TGTGCCAGCAGTCGATCATCTAGCGCGAGACAAGAGACCCAGTACTTC CASSRSSSARQETQYF
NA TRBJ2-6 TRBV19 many TGTGCCAGTAGTATACGCGGCCCTGGGGCCAACGTCCTGACTTTC CASSIRGPGANVLTF
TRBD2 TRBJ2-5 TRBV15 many TGTGCCACCAGCAGGATTGGACTAGCGGGGCAAGAGACCCAGTACTTC CATSRIGLAGQETQYF
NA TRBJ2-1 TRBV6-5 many TGTGCCAGCAGTCCCGGTACAGTAGGGGGAGCGAACAATGAGCAGTTCTTC CASSPGTVGGANNEQFF
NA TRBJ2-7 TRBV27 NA TGTGCCAGCAGTACCAGCTCCTACGAGCAGTACTTC CASSTSSYEQYF
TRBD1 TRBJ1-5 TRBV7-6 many TGTGCCAGCAGCTTAGGGACAGGGATTCAGCCCCAGCATTTT CASSLGTGIQPQHF
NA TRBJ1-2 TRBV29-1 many TGCAGCGTTTCTACAGCGAGTGGCTATGGCTACACCTTC CSVSTASGYGYTF
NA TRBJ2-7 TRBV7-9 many TGTGCCAGCAGCCCCCCGCTGGACATTTCCTACGAGCAGTACTTC CASSPPLDISYEQYF
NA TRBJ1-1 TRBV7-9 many TGTGCCAGCAGCTTAGCGCTGGGGGGGCCCCAAGCTTTCTTT CASSLALGGPQAFF
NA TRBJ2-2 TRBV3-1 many TGTGCCAGCAGCCAAGAACCTACCGGAGTTCCCGGGGAGCTGTTTTTT CASSQEPTGVPGELFF
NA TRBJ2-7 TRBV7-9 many TGTGCCAGCAGCTTGAGAGCCTACGAGCAGTACTTC CASSLRAYEQYF
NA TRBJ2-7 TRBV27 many TGTGCCAGCAGTTTGGGGCAAAAGTACGAGCAGTACTTC CASSLGQKYEQYF
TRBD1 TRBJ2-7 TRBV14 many TGTGCCAGCGGACAGGGAGGCCACGAGCAGTACTTC CASGQGGHEQYF
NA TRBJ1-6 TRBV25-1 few TGTGCCACCCTTGGACGAGGGGATTCACCCCTCCACTTT CATLGRGDSPLHF
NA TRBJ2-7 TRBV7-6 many TGTGCCAGCAGCTTACTGACAGGTGCGAGGTACGAGCAGTACTTC CASSLLTGARYEQYF
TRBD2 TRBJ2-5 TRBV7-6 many TGTGCCAGCAGCCCGGGGGGGGGGGAGACCCAGTACTTC CASSPGGGETQYF
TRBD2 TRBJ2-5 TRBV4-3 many TGCGCCAGCAGCCCCGGACTAGCGGGAGGGATAGGAAACCAAGAGACCCAGTACTTC CASSPGLAGGIGNQETQYF
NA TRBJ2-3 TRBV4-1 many TGCGCCAGCAGCCATACTGCGGGATTCGGCACAGATACGCAGTATTTT CASSHTAGFGTDTQYF